A single sample is the source of the 5 T cell receptor beta chains below, sequenced in a study of blood T cell repertoires in COVID-19. Profiled with immunoSEQ multiplex PCR; TCRdb holds only in-frame clones, not every one. The sample shows more than 150,000 clones, around 85% of them seen only once. Input material: peripheral blood. The source is an older man with active or convalescent COVID-19.

The genes are TRBV4-3 and TRBJ2-3; D unclear. Germline lookup yields CDR1 LGHNA and CDR2 YSLEER. V lost 1 base to trimming and J lost 4 bases, with 12 bases between them. This CDR3 has 15 residues. The CDR3 loop reads CASSQVRSLPDTQYF. The CDR3 DNA is TGCGCCAGCAGCCAAGTTAGGAGTCTCCCAGATACGCAGTATTTT.

The gene calls are TRBV3-1 (or the pseudogene TRBV3-2) and TRBJ1-2; TRBD1 matches at 9 bases. The V and J ends lost 1 base and 5 bases, in that order; junction bases with no gene match: 2. The CDR3 extends over 14 amino acids. Germline V gene data show CDR1 as LGHDT and CDR2 as YNNKEL (reference sequence). CDR3 sequence reads: CASSQAGTGYGYTF. The CDR3 region has the DNA TGTGCCAGCAGCCAAGCTGGGACAGGGTATGGCTACACCTTC.

The chain couples TRBV28 to TRBJ1-5, with a tentative D call TRBD1 (5 bases). Trimming removed 6 bases at V and 0 bases at J, with 9 bases between. Germline V gives CDR1 MDHEN, CDR2 SYDVKM. CDR3 size: 14 residues. The CDR3 bases are TGTGCCAGCAGAGGGGAATATAGCAATCAGCCCCAGCATTTT. It specifies CASRGEYSNQPQHF.

The V gene is TRBV9, the J gene TRBJ1-6; D is ambiguous. In germline, CDR1 is SGDLS, CDR2 YYNGEE. Trimming cost V 4 bases and J 5 bases, with 13 bases left between them. The CDR3 runs to 15 residues. The CDR3 spells CASSPHRDNNSPLHF. The CDR3 DNA reads TGTGCCAGCAGCCCCCACCGGGATAATAATTCACCCCTCCACTTT.

DNA for the CDR3: TGTGCCAGCAGCTTAGACTCGAACACTGAAGCTTTCTTT. Its translation is CASSLDSNTEAFF. The chain carries TRBV5-6 and TRBJ1-1; D ambiguous. CDR3 length equals 13 residues. Between the trimmed V and J ends, which lost 2 bases and 1 base, there was a span of 6 bases. In germline, CDR1 is SGHDT, CDR2 YYEEEE.